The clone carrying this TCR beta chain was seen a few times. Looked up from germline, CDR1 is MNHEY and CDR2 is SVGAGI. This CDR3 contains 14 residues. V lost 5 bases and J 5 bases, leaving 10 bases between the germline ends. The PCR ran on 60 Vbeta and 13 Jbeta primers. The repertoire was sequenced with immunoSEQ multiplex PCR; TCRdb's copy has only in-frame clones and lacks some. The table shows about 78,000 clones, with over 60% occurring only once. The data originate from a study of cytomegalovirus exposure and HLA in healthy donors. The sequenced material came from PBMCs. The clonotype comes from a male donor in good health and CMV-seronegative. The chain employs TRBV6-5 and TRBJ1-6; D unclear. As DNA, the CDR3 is TGTGCCAGCAGTCAGGAAAGGAATAATTCACCCCTCCACTTT. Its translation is CASSQERNNSPLHF.